This record covers a single T cell receptor (beta chain). The antigen remains undetermined. The sample originates from a study of shared clonotypes between healthy human individuals. General study findings and limits: Memory subsets generally showed lower estimated richness than naive subsets. The sampled material consisted only of blood, and tissue repertoires are likely to differ.

The authors split each subset's genomic DNA evenly across several immunoSEQ plates. Only in-frame clones appear in the TCRdb table, and some are missing; sequencing was by immunoSEQ multiplex PCR. Of more than 2 million clones listed, approximately 94% are singletons. CDR3 length: 14 amino acids. Deletions cut 5 bases from V and 5 bases from J, with 16 bases between. Looked up from germline, CDR1 is MNHNY and CDR2 is SVGAGI (reference sequence). The sequenced sample was naive CD4+ T cells sorted from blood. Specified subset: CD45RA+ positively selected. This sequence joins TRBV6-6 and TRBJ2-7; D possibly corresponds to TRBD1 (6 bases). The TCR was taken from a man younger than 35 in good health. In DNA form, the CDR3 reads TGTGCCAGCAGTCCGAGGGACATTGGGCACGAGCAGTACTTC. Translated: CASSPRDIGHEQYF.